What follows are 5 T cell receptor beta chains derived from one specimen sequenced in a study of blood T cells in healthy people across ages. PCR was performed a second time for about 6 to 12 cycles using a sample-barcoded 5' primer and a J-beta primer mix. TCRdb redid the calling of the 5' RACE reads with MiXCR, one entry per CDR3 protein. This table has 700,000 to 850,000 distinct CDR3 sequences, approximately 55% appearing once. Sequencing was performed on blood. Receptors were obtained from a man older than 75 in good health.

The CDR3 is CASSSPWTSGQETQYF. DNA of the CDR3: TGTGCCAGCAGTAGCCCTTGGACTAGCGGCCAAGAGACCCAGTACTTC. The chain links TRBV12-3 or TRBV12-4 to TRBJ2-5; TRBD2 aligns across 10 bases. J gave up 1 base and V 5 bases, and 7 bases lay outside the gene matches. This CDR3 spans 16 amino acids.

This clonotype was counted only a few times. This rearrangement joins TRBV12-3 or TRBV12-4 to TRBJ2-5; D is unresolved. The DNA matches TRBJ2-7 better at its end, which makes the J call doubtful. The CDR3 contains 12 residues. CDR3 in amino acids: CASSLFGHEQYF. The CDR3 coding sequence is TGTGCCAGCAGCCTTTTCGGACACGAGCAGTACTTC.

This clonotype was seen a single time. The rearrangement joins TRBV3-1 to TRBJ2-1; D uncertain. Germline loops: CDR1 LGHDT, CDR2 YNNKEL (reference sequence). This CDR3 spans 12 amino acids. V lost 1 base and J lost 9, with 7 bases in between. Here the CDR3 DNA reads TGTGCCAGCAGCCAAGTAGGAATTGAGCAGTTCTTC. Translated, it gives CASSQVGIEQFF.

The CDR3 reads CASSYVAGGADTQYF. Written as DNA, the CDR3 is TGTGCCAGCAGTTACGTAGCGGGAGGAGCAGATACGCAGTATTTT. The chain is built from TRBV6-5 and TRBJ2-3; 10 nucleotides align to TRBD2. CDR3 length equals 15 residues. V lost 2 bases to trimming and J lost 4 bases; unmatched junction nucleotides: 3. The germline CDR1 and CDR2 sequences are MNHEY and SVGAGI.

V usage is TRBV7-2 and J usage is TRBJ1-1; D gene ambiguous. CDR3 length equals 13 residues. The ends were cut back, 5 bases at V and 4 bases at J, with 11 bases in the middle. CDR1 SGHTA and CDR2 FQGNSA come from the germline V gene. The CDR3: CASSARRFTEAFF. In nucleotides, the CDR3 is TGTGCCAGCAGCGCCCGACGGTTCACTGAAGCTTTCTTT.